One sample yielded the 13 T cell receptor beta chains listed below, sequenced in a study of response to subunit inactivated influenza vaccine. TCRdb redid the calling of the RT-PCR reads with MiXCR, one entry per CDR3 protein. Of hundreds of thousands of distinct CDR3 sequences listed, 7.6% are singletons. This material consisted of PBMCs from blood, taken around 25 months after vaccination. Receptors were obtained from a man aged 50 to 69 who received an inactivated influenza vaccine.

This clonotype was recorded once. The chain links TRBV3-1 to TRBJ2-7; the D gene is possibly TRBD1 (6 bases). The length of the CDR3 is 17 residues. V was shortened by 3 bases and J by 1 base, with 19 bases between the two germline ends. From germline, CDR1 is LGHDT and CDR2 YNNKEL (reference sequence). The chain's CDR3 is CASSQGDTSLPSYEQYF. The CDR3 region has the DNA TGTGCCAGCAGCCAGGGGGACACTTCGTTGCCGTCCTACGAGCAGTACTTC.

Concerning this clonotype itself: The junction departs from the called germline gene at one end, perhaps through a read error. The rearrangement uses TRBV4-1 and TRBJ2-7; D is ambiguous. The CDR3 runs 15 residues. CDR1 is MGHRA, CDR2 YSYEKL, per germline. CDR3 sequence: CARSPGPAAGGEQYF. In nucleotides, the CDR3 is TGTGCCAGGAGCCCCGGGCCGGCTGCTGGCGGAGAGCAGTACTTC.

This clonotype showed up many times. The chain has TRBV11-2 and TRBJ2-7; TRBD1 matches 9 bases. In germline, CDR1 is SGHAT, CDR2 FQNNGV. The CDR3 extends over 14 amino acids. After removal of 6 bases from V and 3 bases from J, the junction contained 6 bases not matched to a gene. CDR3 in amino acids: CASRSTGGSYEQYF. CDR3 in DNA: TGTGCCAGCAGATCGACAGGGGGTAGCTACGAGCAGTACTTC.

The V call is TRBV25-1, the J call TRBJ2-5, with 8 bases identical to TRBD2. CDR1 MGHDK and CDR2 SYGVNS come from the germline V gene. J lost 4 bases, V lost 4 bases, and 11 bases had no gene match. The CDR3 length is 16 residues. Written as DNA, the CDR3 is TGTGCCAGCAGTGGGTCCCCAGGACTAGCCGGAGAGACCCAGTACTTC. Translating gives CASSGSPGLAGETQYF.

This clonotype was seen repeatedly, ten times or more. V and J are TRBV12-3 or TRBV12-4 and TRBJ1-2; TRBD1 agrees at 9 bases. The CDR3 consists of 15 residues. V shed 5 bases and J 4 bases; nucleotides not matched to a gene: 8. The CDR3 coding sequence is TGTGCCAGCAGTATTTGGACAGGGGCGCCCTATGGCTACACCTTC. Amino acid sequence: CASSIWTGAPYGYTF.

This chain uses TRBV20-1 with TRBJ1-6, with a weak D call TRBD1 (5 bases). Trimming removed 2 bases from V and 0 bases from J, with 14 bases in between. The CDR3 has 17 amino acids. CDR1 is DFQATT, CDR2 SNEGSKA, per germline (reference sequence). In nucleotides, the CDR3 is TGCAGTGCTAGATATCGTCTGGGGGGCTCCTATAATTCACCCCTCCACTTT. Translation gives CSARYRLGGSYNSPLHF.

CDR3 region: CATSDFPGTGTQYF. The CDR3 DNA follows: TGTGCCACCAGTGATTTCCCAGGAACCGGGACCCAGTACTTC. The chain employs TRBV24-1 and TRBJ2-5; D gene unclear. V dropped 1 base and J dropped 7 bases, with 12 bases sitting between them. CDR1 and CDR2 from the germline V gene are KGHDR and SFDVKD. The CDR3 has 14 amino acids.

V gene TRBV6-2 or TRBV6-3 combines with J gene TRBJ1-6; D remains unclear. CDR3 length: 18 residues. The ends were cut back, 2 bases at V and 0 bases at J, with 14 bases in the middle. Germline lookup yields CDR1 MNHEY and CDR2 SVGEGT. CDR3 DNA sequence: TGTGCCAGCAGTTACATGAACTGGGAGAGCTCCTATAATTCACCCCTCCACTTT. Translation gives CASSYMNWESSYNSPLHF.

The table lists this clonotype with a few counts. The V gene is TRBV4-3, the J gene TRBJ2-7, with 7 positions matching TRBD1. J was trimmed by 0 bases and V by 5 bases; bases with no gene match: 7. The germline V gene has CDR1 LGHNA and CDR2 YSLEER. This CDR3 comprises 15 residues. CDR3 in amino acids: CASSYTGANSYEQYF. CDR3 bases: TGCGCCAGCAGCTACACAGGGGCCAACTCCTACGAGCAGTACTTC.

The chain is built from TRBV24-1 and TRBJ2-2; D unclear. The length of the CDR3 is 14 residues. The germline V gene encodes CDR1 KGHDR and CDR2 SFDVKD. V lost 2 bases and J 6 bases, leaving 9 bases between the germline ends. The CDR3 is CATSDSVWAGELFF. The CDR3 nucleotides are TGTGCCACCAGTGATTCTGTTTGGGCCGGGGAGCTGTTTTTT.

This clonotype has at least ten counts. CDR3 coding DNA: TGTGCCAGCAGTCACACAGGGGAGAGTGGGCAGCCCCAGCATTTT. Protein: CASSHTGESGQPQHF. This chain connects TRBV12-3 or TRBV12-4 to TRBJ1-5, with 7 bases fitting TRBD1. The CDR3 has 15 residues. V lost 5 bases, J lost 7 bases, and 11 bases stayed unmatched.

This clonotype appeared a few times. The gene calls are TRBV7-6 and TRBJ2-2; TRBD1 aligns across 9 bases. V lost 5 bases to trimming and J lost 4 bases; unmatched junction nucleotides: 5. The V gene's germline CDR1 is SGHVS and CDR2 FNYEAQ. The CDR3 has 15 residues. The CDR3 sequence is CASSLMGQGTGELFF. The CDR3 region has the DNA TGTGCCAGCAGCCTTATGGGACAGGGCACCGGGGAGCTGTTTTTT.

The chain employs TRBV5-6 and TRBJ2-5, with 7 bases that match TRBD2. The germline V gene has CDR1 SGHDT and CDR2 YYEEEE. The CDR3 spans 15 residues. Trimming took 1 base from V and 5 from J; bases not matched to a gene: 8. The CDR3 loop is CASSLSGLPMETQYF. The CDR3 DNA is TGTGCCAGCAGCTTGTCGGGACTACCCATGGAGACCCAGTACTTC.